This TCR beta chain was documented in a study of T cell responses to AZD1222 COVID-19 vaccine. Note on this clone: The antigen is unknown.

Profiled with immunoSEQ multiplex PCR; TCRdb holds only in-frame clones, not every one. In the table there are roughly 140,000 clones, around 83% of which are singletons. Notes on the study in general: Every sample of the repertoires postdated the peak T cell response. As reported, nearly half of all spike-specific TCRs target variant regions that are unmutated.

Germline values: CDR1 MNHEY, CDR2 SMNVEV (reference sequence). The ends lost 3 bases at V and 2 bases at J; junction bases unmatched: 4. The CDR3 is 15 amino acids. The TCR was taken from an adult in good health. This material consisted of peripheral blood, taken on day 0 of MenACWY control vaccination. The chain uses TRBV27 and TRBJ1-1, with 9 bases lining up with TRBD1. The CDR3: CASSFSTGGNTEAFF. CDR3 nucleotide sequence: TGTGCCAGCAGTTTCTCGACAGGGGGTAACACTGAAGCTTTCTTT.